This T cell receptor (beta chain) was observed in a study of T cells in Graves' hyperthyroidism and ophthalmopathy. The PBMCs studied were ones that came from around 10 ml fresh peripheral blood. TCR beta CDR3 regions were amplified from RNA. During a first-round RT-PCR of the TCR CDR3, the HTBI primer set was used. TCRdb reprocessed the multiplex PCR reads via MiXCR and lists one record per CDR3 protein. The repertoire holds about 270,000 distinct CDR3 sequences, around 20% seen once, with 50% to 75% in the top ten. Findings and limits, study-wide: By a 13 V-J model, ophthalmopathy was set apart from stable hyperthyroidism.

On this clonotype: What it binds is unknown.

The germline V and J ends were trimmed by 2 bases and 7 bases, with 15 bases remaining between them. The CDR3 consists of 15 residues. Per germline, CDR1 MNHEY and CDR2 SVGEGT. Sequences were obtained from blood. This TCR came from a man between 25 and 39 years old with Graves' ophthalmopathy. The chain links TRBV6-2 or TRBV6-3 to TRBJ2-1; a weak D match, TRBD2 (6 bases). The CDR3 region has the DNA TGTGCCAGCAGTTACGCGGGAACCTATGGAAATGAGCAGTTCTTC. It is translated as CASSYAGTYGNEQFF.